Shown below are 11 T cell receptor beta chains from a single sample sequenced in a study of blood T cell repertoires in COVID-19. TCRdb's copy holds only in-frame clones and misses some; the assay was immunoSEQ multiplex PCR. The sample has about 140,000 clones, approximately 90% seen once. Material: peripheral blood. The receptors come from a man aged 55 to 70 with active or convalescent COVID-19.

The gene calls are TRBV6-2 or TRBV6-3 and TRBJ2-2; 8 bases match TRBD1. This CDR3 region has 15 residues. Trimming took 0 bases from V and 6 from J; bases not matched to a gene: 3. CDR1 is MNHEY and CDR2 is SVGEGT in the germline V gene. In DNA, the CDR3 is TGTGCCAGCAGTTACTCGAGACAGGGGTCCGGGGAGCTGTTTTTT. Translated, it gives CASSYSRQGSGELFF.

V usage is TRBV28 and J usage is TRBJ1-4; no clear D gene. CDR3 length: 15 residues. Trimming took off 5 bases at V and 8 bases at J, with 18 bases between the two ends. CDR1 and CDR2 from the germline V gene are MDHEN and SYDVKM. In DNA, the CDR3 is TGTGCCAGCAGTGCAAGCGGCGGGGTTCGGGAAAAACTGTTTTTT. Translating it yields CASSASGGVREKLFF.

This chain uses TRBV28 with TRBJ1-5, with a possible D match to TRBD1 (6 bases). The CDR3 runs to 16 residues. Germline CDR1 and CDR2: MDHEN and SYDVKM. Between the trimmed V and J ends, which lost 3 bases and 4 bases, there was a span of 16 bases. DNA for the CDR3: TGTGCCAGCAGTTTGTCAGGGGCTAACCTGAATCAGCCCCAGCATTTT. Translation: CASSLSGANLNQPQHF.

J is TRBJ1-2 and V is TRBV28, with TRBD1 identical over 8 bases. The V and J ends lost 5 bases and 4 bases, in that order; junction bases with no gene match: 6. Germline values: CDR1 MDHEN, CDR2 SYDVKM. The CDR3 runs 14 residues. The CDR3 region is CASSPRTGIYGYTF. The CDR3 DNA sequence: TGTGCCAGCAGTCCCAGGACAGGGATCTATGGCTACACCTTC.

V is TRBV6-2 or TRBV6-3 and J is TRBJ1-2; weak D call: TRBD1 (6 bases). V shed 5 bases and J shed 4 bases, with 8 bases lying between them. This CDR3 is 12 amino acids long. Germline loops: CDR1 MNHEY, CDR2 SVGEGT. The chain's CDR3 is CASSGDTYGYTF. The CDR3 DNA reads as TGTGCCAGCAGTGGGGACACCTATGGCTACACCTTC.

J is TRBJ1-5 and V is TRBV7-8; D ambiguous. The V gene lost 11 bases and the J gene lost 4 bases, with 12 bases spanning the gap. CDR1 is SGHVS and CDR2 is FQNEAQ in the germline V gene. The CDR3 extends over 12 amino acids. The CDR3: CAGGVGNQPQHF. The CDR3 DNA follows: TGTGCCGGCGGGGTGGGTAATCAGCCCCAGCATTTT.

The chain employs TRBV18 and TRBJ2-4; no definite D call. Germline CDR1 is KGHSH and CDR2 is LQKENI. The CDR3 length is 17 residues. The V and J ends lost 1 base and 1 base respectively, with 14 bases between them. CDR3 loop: CASSPRPLSTAKNIQYF. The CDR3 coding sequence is TGTGCCAGCTCACCACGCCCTCTTAGTACGGCCAAAAACATTCAGTACTTC.

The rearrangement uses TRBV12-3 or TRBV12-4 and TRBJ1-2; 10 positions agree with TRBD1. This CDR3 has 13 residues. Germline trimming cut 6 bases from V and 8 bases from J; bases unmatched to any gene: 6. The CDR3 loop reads CASRPGTGVGYTF. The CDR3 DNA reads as TGTGCCAGCAGACCCGGGACAGGGGTGGGCTACACCTTC.

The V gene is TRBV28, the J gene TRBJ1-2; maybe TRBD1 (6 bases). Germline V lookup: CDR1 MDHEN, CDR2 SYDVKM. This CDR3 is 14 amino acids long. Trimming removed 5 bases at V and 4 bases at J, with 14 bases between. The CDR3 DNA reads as TGTGCCAGCAGTGAACCACAGGGAGCCTATGGCTACACCTTC. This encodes CASSEPQGAYGYTF.

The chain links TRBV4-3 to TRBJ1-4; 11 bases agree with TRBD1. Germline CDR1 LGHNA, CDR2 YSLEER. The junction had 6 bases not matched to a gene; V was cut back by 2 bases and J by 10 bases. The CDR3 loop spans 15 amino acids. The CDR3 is CASSQTGQGAAKLFF. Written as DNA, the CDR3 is TGCGCCAGCAGCCAAACTGGACAGGGGGCGGCAAAACTGTTTTTT.

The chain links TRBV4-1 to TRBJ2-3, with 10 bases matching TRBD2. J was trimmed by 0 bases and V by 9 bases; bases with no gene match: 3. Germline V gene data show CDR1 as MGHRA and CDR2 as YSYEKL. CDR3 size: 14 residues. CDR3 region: CASKTSGSTDTQYF. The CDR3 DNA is TGCGCCAGTAAGACTAGCGGGAGCACAGATACGCAGTATTTT.